Listed below are T cell receptor beta chains from one sample, sequenced in a study of blood T cell repertoires in COVID-19. The data were produced by immunoSEQ multiplex PCR, yet TCRdb's version contains in-frame clones alone and is incomplete. Counted here are about 220,000 clones, roughly 81% occurring once; the ten biggest clones make up 2.9%. Sequenced material: peripheral blood. All receptors derive from a man between 50 and 59 years old who had recovered from COVID-19. Each CDR3 is given with its conserved first and last residue. The D gene is left open where the match is weak. The listing skips clone size in some rows; elsewhere it reads once, few, many or a size class.

TGTGCCAGCAGCTCAACAGGGGGCCCTAATGAAAAACTGTTTTTT,CASSSTGGPNEKLFF,TRBJ1-4,TRBD1,TRBV7-2,-
TGTGCCAGTAGTTGGGAGTCTACAGATACGCAGTATTTT,CASSWESTDTQYF,TRBJ2-3,-,TRBV19,-
TGTGCCAGCAGCTTAGTTCAGACCTACGAGCAGTACTTC,CASSLVQTYEQYF,TRBJ2-7,-,TRBV7-8,-
TGTGCCAGCAGTGAAGCGCTTGGGACAGTAAACACCGGGGAGCTGTTTTTT,CASSEALGTVNTGELFF,TRBJ2-2,TRBD1,TRBV2,-
TGTGCCACCAGTCCCCGACAGGGGGTTGTGGGGGCCAACGTCCTGACTTTC,CATSPRQGVVGANVLTF,TRBJ2-6,TRBD1,TRBV24-1,once
TGTGCCAGCAGTTTATCTGCCAGCTATAATTCACCCCTCCACTTT,CASSLSASYNSPLHF,TRBJ1-6,-,TRBV27,-
TGTGCCAGCGCCCCAGGGGGATCGTCCTACGAGCAGTACTTC,CASAPGGSSYEQYF,TRBJ2-7,TRBD1,TRBV11-3,-
TGTGCCAGCTCACCACCGTCGGGGTTGGAGACCCAGTACTTC,CASSPPSGLETQYF,TRBJ2-5,-,TRBV18,-
TGTGCCAGCAGCTTTGGTATGGGTCGGGATGGCTACACCTTC,CASSFGMGRDGYTF,TRBJ1-2,-,TRBV5-4,-
TGTGCCAGCAGAGCCACAGGGGTCCAAAATGGCTACACCTTC,CASRATGVQNGYTF,TRBJ1-2,TRBD1,TRBV28,-
TGTGCCAGCCGATCGGGGGGCGGCTATGGCTACACCTTC,CASRSGGGYGYTF,TRBJ1-2,-,TRBV28,-
TGCAGCGTCGAGGAGGACAGGGGGTATGGCTACACCTTC,CSVEEDRGYGYTF,TRBJ1-2,TRBD1,TRBV29-1,-
TGTGCCAGTACCAAACCCCCTCGACATTTCGAAGCTTTCTTT,CASTKPPRHFEAFF,TRBJ1-1,-,TRBV19,-
TGTGCCAGCTCACCACCCTTAGGACACCTCTCTGGAAACACCATATATTTT,CASSPPLGHLSGNTIYF,TRBJ1-3,-,TRBV18,-
TGTGCCAGCAGCTTGTTTGCGGGAGGTTACGAGCAGTACTTC,CASSLFAGGYEQYF,TRBJ2-7,TRBD2,TRBV5-5,-
TGTGCCACCTGGTCCGGACAGGGGGCTTTCGATGAGCAGTTCTTC,CATWSGQGAFDEQFF,TRBJ2-1,TRBD1,TRBV10-3,-
TGTGCCAGCAGCTTTTTAGGACAGGCCCTTAGTGAGCAGTTCTTC,CASSFLGQALSEQFF,TRBJ2-1,TRBD1,TRBV7-9,-
TGCGCCAGCAGCTTGCCTACGACTGGGGCCAACGTCCTGACTTTC,CASSLPTTGANVLTF,TRBJ2-6,-,TRBV5-1,-
TGTGCCAGCAGCCCCGGGGGGGCCGCTGAAGCTTTCTTT,CASSPGGAAEAFF,TRBJ1-1,-,TRBV3-1/TRBV3-2,-
TGTGCCAGTAGTATTAGCGGAAGGGAGACAGATACGCAGTATTTT,CASSISGRETDTQYF,TRBJ2-3,-,TRBV19,-
TGTGCCACTACACAGGGGGCCTACGAGCAGTACTTC,CATTQGAYEQYF,TRBJ2-7,TRBD1,TRBV10-3,-
TGTGCCAGCAGTGTTCGGGAGGGCTACAATGAGCAGTTCTTC,CASSVREGYNEQFF,TRBJ2-1,TRBD2,TRBV25-1,-
TGTGCCAGCAGTTTGAGGGGGGGAACTGAAGCTTTCTTT,CASSLRGGTEAFF,TRBJ1-1,-,TRBV28,-
TGTGCCAGCAGGGACCAAGGGGCCTTGAACACTGAAGCTTTCTTT,CASRDQGALNTEAFF,TRBJ1-1,-,TRBV28,-
TGCGCCAGCAGCCCACCGGTAGGGGTCTGGAGTGAGCAGTTCTTC,CASSPPVGVWSEQFF,TRBJ2-1,-,TRBV23-1,-
TGTGCCTGGAGTGTACGAGGGAGGAGCAATCAGCCCCAGCATTTT,CAWSVRGRSNQPQHF,TRBJ1-5,-,TRBV30,-
TGTGCCAGCAGCCGGGCGGGCCCCAATGAAAAACTGTTTTTT,CASSRAGPNEKLFF,TRBJ1-4,-,TRBV3-1/TRBV3-2,few
TGCGCCAGCAGCCAAGAGGGGTCAGGGACAGATACGCAGTATTTT,CASSQEGSGTDTQYF,TRBJ2-3,-,TRBV4-1,-
TGTGCCAGCAGCTTAGTGATTAGCGGGAGTTACGAGCAGTACTTC,CASSLVISGSYEQYF,TRBJ2-7,TRBD2,TRBV7-2,-